This is a list of T cell receptor beta chains from one sample in a study of cytomegalovirus exposure and HLA in healthy donors. Profiling relied on immunoSEQ multiplex PCR, and the TCRdb table lists in-frame clones only, not all of them. The top ten clones hold under 3% of a sample with about 170,000 clones, approximately 65% of them seen once. Sample: PBMCs. These receptors originate from a man aged 40-49 years in good health and CMV-seronegative. The CDR3 runs from the conserved cysteine through the conserved F or W. The D gene is left open where the match is weak.

V gene,D gene,J gene,CDR3 protein
TRBV29-1,TRBD1,TRBJ1-4,CSVEGTGADNEKLFF
TRBV19,TRBD1,TRBJ1-6,CASSEDRGNSPLHF
TRBV5-4,TRBD1,TRBJ1-2,CASSLEGGQIYGYTF
TRBV6-4,-,TRBJ1-1,CASSERGNTEAFF
TRBV10-2,TRBD1,TRBJ2-2,CASSDWTGDTGELFF
TRBV11-1,TRBD2,TRBJ2-1,CASSSGLAEPFYNEQFF
TRBV18,-,TRBJ1-2,CASSPLDSQGGYTF
TRBV18,TRBD1,TRBJ2-1,CASTTGGNEQFF
TRBV7-2,TRBD1,TRBJ2-5,CASSRWDRGQETQYF
TRBV19,TRBD2,TRBJ2-1,CASSITSGRLNEQFF
TRBV15,TRBD1,TRBJ1-2,CATSPTDRGMRCTF
TRBV18,TRBD2,TRBJ2-2,CASSPLPGAGGPTGELFF
TRBV5-1,TRBD1,TRBJ1-5,CASSLEGANSNQPQHF
TRBV19,TRBD2,TRBJ2-5,CASSMWRGGGETQYF
TRBV5-1,TRBD1,TRBJ2-7,CASSWDRAPGEQYF
TRBV5-1,TRBD1,TRBJ2-1,CASSLNTGQGGNEQFF
TRBV5-5,-,TRBJ2-3,CASSFPQRGTDTQYF
TRBV19,TRBD2,TRBJ2-1,CASSIGTSGTNEQFF
TRBV19,TRBD1,TRBJ1-2,CASRGGVGYTF
TRBV6-6,-,TRBJ2-2,CASSYWTATGELFF
TRBV7-9,TRBD1,TRBJ1-1,CSSSVDRGNTEAFF
TRBV30,-,TRBJ1-5,CAWREGFNQPQHF
TRBV19,-,TRBJ2-5,CASSTYRDSQETQYF
TRBV7-3,-,TRBJ2-3,CASSLGGRTDTQYF
TRBV29-1,-,TRBJ2-5,CSGGGSLAETQYF
TRBV30,TRBD2,TRBJ2-7,CAWSVGTRTYEQYF
TRBV30,-,TRBJ1-4,CAWSGTGKLEKLFF
TRBV11-3,TRBD2,TRBJ2-1,CASSIIAGNYNEQFF
TRBV5-1,-,TRBJ1-1,CASSPAPGGSRHTEAFF
TRBV28,TRBD1,TRBJ1-2,CASSPGPGQGYGYTF
TRBV5-4,TRBD1,TRBJ2-5,CASSIITGEGAQYF
TRBV28,-,TRBJ1-5,CASSFLGAYSNQPQHF
TRBV7-9,TRBD1,TRBJ1-2,CSSSLIPGTGRFMGYGYTF
TRBV30,TRBD2,TRBJ2-5,CAWSVSGGYQETQYF
TRBV7-9,-,TRBJ1-3,CSSSSYDRRSGNTIYF
TRBV19,TRBD2,TRBJ2-7,CASSMGLAGGYEQYF
TRBV7-9,TRBD1,TRBJ2-4,CASSNQGVGNIQYF
TRBV7-2,-,TRBJ2-3,CASSLVALAGALGKTQYF
TRBV2,TRBD1,TRBJ1-2,CASRRTGVNYGYTF
TRBV9,-,TRBJ2-7,CASSGSQGSEQYF
TRBV29-1,TRBD1,TRBJ2-3,CSSKGAASDTQYF
TRBV14,TRBD1,TRBJ2-7,CASSRAGTGYEQYF
TRBV7-7,-,TRBJ2-5,CASSLSRGEVTQYF
TRBV19,-,TRBJ2-5,CASSSLRGGEETQYF
TRBV2,TRBD1,TRBJ2-7,CASSDVGQGSSYEQYF
TRBV7-9,TRBD2,TRBJ2-5,CSSSLELAGETQYF
TRBV6-6,-,TRBJ2-3,CASSYGDKSTDTQYF
TRBV6-1,-,TRBJ1-3,CASTLQGYSGNTIYF
TRBV7-8,-,TRBJ2-2,CASSLWALELFF
TRBV6-6,TRBD1,TRBJ2-7,CASRRQGTAYEQYF
TRBV7-8,-,TRBJ2-1,CASSRTDYNEQFF